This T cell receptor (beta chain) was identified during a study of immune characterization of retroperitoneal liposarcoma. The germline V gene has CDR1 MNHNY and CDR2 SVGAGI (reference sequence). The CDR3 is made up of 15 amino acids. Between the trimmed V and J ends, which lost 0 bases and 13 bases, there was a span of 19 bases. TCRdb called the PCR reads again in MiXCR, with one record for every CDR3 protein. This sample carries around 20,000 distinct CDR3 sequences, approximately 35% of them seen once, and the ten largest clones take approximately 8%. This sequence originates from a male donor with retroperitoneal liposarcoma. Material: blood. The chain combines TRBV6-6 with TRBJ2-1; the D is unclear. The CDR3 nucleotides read TGTGCCAGCAGTTACTCGAGGTTGAGTGATGAGACCCAGTTCTTC. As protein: CASSYSRLSDETQFF.